A single sample is the source of the 5 T cell receptor beta chains below, sequenced in a study of low-dose radiotherapy and immunotherapy resistance in tumors (dated 2022 in TCRdb). The listed sequencing device is Illumina HiSeq 2500. To make first-strand cDNA, Superscript III was used along with a set of TRAV- and TRBV-specific primers so that both the TCRalpha and TCRbeta chains were covered. TCRs were amplified for 20 to 25 PCR cycles with Phusion, using a constant-region primer paired with the adapter attached to the V primers. The raw public data were reprocessed by TCRdb itself: fastp quality trimming at Q25, MiXCR clonotype calling, in-frame beta chains only. Rows are combined by CDR3 protein, so each entry shows the most common genes and DNA. In all, the sample holds under 95,000 distinct CDR3 sequences, and over 15% of those were seen once. The ten largest clones add up to 2.5% to 3.5% of the sample.

The meaning of the sample's time point label: before trial treatment. The sample in question was PBMCs, obtained before treatment. The receptors shown here come from a male donor with prostate cancer.

This clonotype came up many times. The chain has TRBV3-1 and TRBJ1-5, with D uncertain. Trimming took off 3 bases at V and 5 bases at J, with 8 bases between the two ends. The CDR3 contains 13 residues. In germline, CDR1 is LGHDT, CDR2 YNNKEL (reference sequence). The CDR3 is CASSQRFDQPQHF. In DNA form, the CDR3 reads TGTGCCAGCAGCCAGAGATTTGATCAGCCCCAGCATTTT.

In this sample, this clonotype turned up many times. The V gene is TRBV6-2 or TRBV6-3, the J gene TRBJ2-7; D is ambiguous. Germline-derived CDR1 and CDR2 are MNHEY and SVGEGT. The length of the CDR3 is 10 residues. The V gene lost 4 bases and the J gene lost 7 bases, with 5 bases spanning the gap. The CDR3 region has the DNA TGTGCCAGCAGTTCTGGGGAGCAGTACTTC. This codes for CASSSGEQYF.

The sample holds many counts of this clonotype. The chain combines TRBV5-4 with TRBJ2-5; D remains ambiguous. CDR1 SGHNT and CDR2 YYREEE come from the germline V gene (reference sequence). V was shortened by 1 base and J by 5 bases, with 9 bases between the two germline ends. The CDR3 runs to 13 residues. DNA for the CDR3: TGTGCCAGCAGCTTGAGTCCCTTTGAGACCCAGTACTTC. Encoded protein: CASSLSPFETQYF.

This clonotype was counted ten times or more. The genes are TRBV19 and TRBJ1-3; D ambiguous. Germline V gives CDR1 LNHDA, CDR2 SQIVND (reference sequence). Deletions cut 10 bases from V and 2 bases from J, with 12 bases between. There are 13 residues in the CDR3. The CDR3, as DNA: TGTGCCACCCGTTTCGCGCCTGGAAACACCATATATTTT. Residues: CATRFAPGNTIYF.

The sample holds many counts of this clonotype. J is TRBJ1-2 and V is TRBV12-3 or TRBV12-4; D is unclear. This CDR3 is built from 13 residues. V lost 6 bases and J lost 2, with 10 bases in between. CDR3 sequence (DNA): TGTGCCAGCAGATCCCCGCTGAACTATGGCTACACCTTC. As protein: CASRSPLNYGYTF.